The clone carrying this T cell receptor (beta chain) showed up many times. Its specificity is unknown. Original methodology: A distant-metastasis classifier for papillary thyroid cancer was built using CDR3 differences across clinicopathological groups. MiXCR reprocessed the PCR reads for TCRdb. What appears here as the V and J calls and clone size reflects TCRdb's work, not the paper's. The sample has 15,000 to 20,000 clones; about 20% are singletons. All patients were untreated before thyroid surgery. The sample comes from a study of metastatic and nonmetastatic thyroid tumors. Across the study: The study looked at repertoires side by side in blood and in tumor or nodule tissue from malignant and benign thyroid patients.

V was pared by 1 base and J by 5 bases, with 2 bases of the junction left unmatched. Germline V gene lookup returns CDR1 SGHTA and CDR2 FQGNSA. The CDR3 totals 16 residues. Study outcomes and limitations: The study reportedly found significantly higher TCR beta diversity in malignant thyroid tumors than benign nodules, in blood and tumor.

This receptor was identified in a male donor with papillary thyroid cancer or a benign thyroid nodule (not recorded which). Some clones in this sample may be carry-over from other donors' samples. The V gene is TRBV7-2, the J gene TRBJ2-1, with TRBD2 identical over 13 bases. The material sequenced was tumor tissue. For the CDR3, the DNA is TGTGCCAGCAGCTTAGGTGGGACTAGCGGGAACAATGAGCAGTTCTTC. Residues: CASSLGGTSGNNEQFF.